These 16 T cell receptor beta chains share one sample of origin, sequenced in a study of human T cells and chemical hapten exposure. TCRdb called the RACE reads again in MiXCR, with one record for every CDR3 protein. The sample contains about 84,000 distinct CDR3 sequences, 8.5% to 12% of which appear only once. The time point: patch test 2, 6 weeks after DPC sensitization. The treatment denotes: therapeutic diphenylcyclopropenone sensitization with weekly scalp DPC. Sample: whole blood, taken in connection with sensitization to the hapten diphenylcyclopropenone (DPC). The receptor set was obtained from a woman aged 45-65 years with alopecia areata. Some clones in this sample may be carry-over from other donors' samples.

This clonotype appeared a few times. This chain uses TRBV7-9 with TRBJ2-7, with D perhaps matching TRBD1 (5 bases). The germline V and J ends were trimmed by 5 bases and 3 bases, with 17 bases remaining between them. Germline V gives CDR1 SEHNR, CDR2 FQNEAQ (reference sequence). The CDR3 contains 15 residues. Written as DNA, the CDR3 is TGTGCCAGCAGCCCCCCGGAGCAGGGTAACTACGAGCAGTACTTC. It codes for CASSPPEQGNYEQYF.

There are many counts of this clonotype. A read error may produce the germline difference seen at one junction end. The chain employs TRBV7-9 and TRBJ2-1; tentatively, D is TRBD2 (5 bases). The CDR3 extends over 14 amino acids. Germline-derived CDR1 and CDR2 are SEHNR and FQNEAQ (reference sequence). CDR3 loop: CASSLGNQRLLSLF. The CDR3 region has the DNA TGTGCCAGCAGCTTAGGGAACCAGCGGCTCCTTTCGCTCTTC. The full variable domain, completed using reference TRBV7-9 and TRBJ2-1, is DTGVSQNPRHKITKRGQNVTFRCDPISEHNRLYWYRQTLGQGPEFLTYFQNEAQLEKSRLLSDRFSAERPKGSFSTLEIQRTEQGDSAMYLCASSLGNQRLLSLFGPGTRLTVL.

In this sample, this clonotype turned up many times. This sequence joins TRBV7-8 and TRBJ2-3; 13 positions agree with TRBD2. The CDR3 sequence is 15 residues long. Germline V gene lookup returns CDR1 SGHVS and CDR2 FQNEAQ. Trimming cost V 2 bases and J 5 bases; bases outside gene matches: 1. CDR3 sequence: CASSLTSGGGDTQYF. CDR3 nucleotide sequence: TGTGCCAGCAGCTTAACTAGCGGGGGGGGAGATACGCAGTATTTT.

The chain couples TRBV11-2 to TRBJ2-1, with 10 bases matching TRBD2. Germline CDR1 and CDR2: SGHAT and FQNNGV. The CDR3 runs to 15 residues. V shed 5 bases, J shed 4 bases, and the junction held 5 bases outside the gene matches. CDR3 loop: CASSPTSGVYNEQFF. For the CDR3, the DNA is TGTGCCAGCAGCCCCACTAGCGGGGTATACAATGAGCAGTTCTTC.

This clonotype was found many times. This sequence joins TRBV12-3 or TRBV12-4 and TRBJ2-5; D may be TRBD2 (7 bases). The V and J ends lost 6 bases and 7 bases respectively, with 12 bases between them. The CDR3 consists of 12 residues. The CDR3 coding sequence is TGTGCCAGCAGCCAGGGGAGGGTGACCCAGTACTTC. Protein product: CASSQGRVTQYF.

In its sample, this clonotype was seen once. The chain recombines TRBV18 with TRBJ1-3; D is undetermined. In germline, CDR1 is KGHSH, CDR2 LQKENI. The V and J ends lost 2 bases and 4 bases respectively, with 3 bases between them. The CDR3 extends over 12 amino acids. The DNA of the CDR3 is TGTGCCAGCTCACCAAACGGAAACACCATATATTTT. Encoded protein: CASSPNGNTIYF.

This clonotype was counted between two and nine times. The chain joins TRBV12-3 or TRBV12-4 to TRBJ2-7, with D uncertain. V dropped 2 bases and J dropped 5 bases, with 7 bases sitting between them. This CDR3 spans 12 amino acids. In DNA form, the CDR3 reads TGTGCCAGCAGTTTACGGTGGGACGAGCAGTACTTC. Translated: CASSLRWDEQYF.

Here the CDR3 DNA reads TGTGCCAGCAGTTTATATCGAGGGTATAATTCACCCCTCCACTTT. Translated: CASSLYRGYNSPLHF. The rearrangement uses TRBV12-3 or TRBV12-4 and TRBJ1-6; no reliable D call. Deletions cut 2 bases from V and 4 bases from J, with 9 bases between. This CDR3 is built from 15 residues.

As regards this clonotype: A much larger clone lies one base from this, so it may be a read error. V usage is TRBV19 and J usage is TRBJ2-5; D is possibly TRBD2 (5 bases). Germline CDR1 is LNHDA and CDR2 is SQIVND (reference sequence). The CDR3 runs 16 residues. The V end lost 7 bases, the J end lost 7 bases, and 25 bases lay between the germline ends. CDR3 sequence reads: CASTDPKGSDAGTQYF. The CDR3 region has the DNA TGTGCCAGTACGGATCCCAAGGGCTCAGATGCGGGGACCCAGTACTTC.

The chain carries TRBV28 and TRBJ2-7; D unresolved. The CDR3 has 11 residues. The germline gives CDR1 MDHEN, CDR2 SYDVKM. Trimming took 3 bases from V and 5 from J, leaving 5 bases between them. This chain's CDR3 is CASSLKNEQYF. The CDR3, as DNA: TGTGCCAGCAGTTTGAAGAACGAGCAGTACTTC.

This clonotype was seen repeatedly, ten times or more. The genes are TRBV27 and TRBJ2-3, with D possibly TRBD1 on 5 matching bases. V gave up 5 bases and J gave up 4 bases, with 10 bases separating them. CDR1 is MNHEY and CDR2 is SMNVEV in the germline V gene (reference sequence). This CDR3 region has 13 residues. The CDR3 nucleotides are TGTGCCAGCAGTCCGTCGACAGCAGATACGCAGTATTTT. Translating gives CASSPSTADTQYF.

This clonotype has only a few counts. The chain is built from TRBV9 and TRBJ2-3; D not certain. Germline V gene data show CDR1 as SGDLS and CDR2 as YYNGEE. V was pared by 0 bases and J by 4 bases, with 6 bases between. This CDR3 spans 13 amino acids. In nucleotides, the CDR3 is TGTGCCAGCAGCGTAGAGGTACCAGATACGCAGTATTTT. It is translated as CASSVEVPDTQYF.

The sample holds many counts of this clonotype. J is TRBJ1-4 and V is TRBV18; TRBD1 matches 9 bases. CDR3 length equals 19 residues. Germline-derived CDR1 and CDR2 are KGHSH and LQKENI. Germline trimming cut 1 base from V and 2 bases from J; bases unmatched to any gene: 11. The CDR3 coding sequence is TGTGCCAGCTCACCACGTGAGACAGGGGGAATATCTACTAATGAAAAACTGTTTTTT. The encoded protein is CASSPRETGGISTNEKLFF.

This clonotype has ten or more counts. The gene calls are TRBV30 and TRBJ2-5; 10 bases are a match to TRBD2. This CDR3 is 17 amino acids long. Germline V gene lookup returns CDR1 GTSNPN and CDR2 SVGIG (reference sequence). J was trimmed by 0 bases and V by 2 bases; bases with no gene match: 9. The chain's CDR3 is CAWSPGLAVMYQETQYF. In DNA, the CDR3 is TGTGCCTGGAGTCCAGGACTAGCGGTTATGTACCAAGAGACCCAGTACTTC.

The table lists this clonotype with many counts. The chain carries TRBV30 and TRBJ1-2, with a tentative D call TRBD1 (5 bases). The germline CDR1 and CDR2 sequences are GTSNPN and SVGIG (reference sequence). V lost 5 bases and J lost 5, with 15 bases in between. The CDR3 spans 13 residues. The CDR3 DNA follows: TGTGCCTGGTCTACCGGGACCCAGTATGGCTACACCTTC. This encodes CAWSTGTQYGYTF.

Comments on this clonotype: One base away lies a much larger clone, so this may be a sequencing read error. The rearrangement joins TRBV27 to TRBJ2-7; 11 bases are shared with TRBD2. The CDR3 spans 15 residues. Germline V gene data show CDR1 as MNHEY and CDR2 as SMNVEV (reference sequence). Unmatched junction bases numbered 10, after V lost 3 bases and J lost 9 bases. The CDR3 sequence: CASSLVLAGANGQYF. CDR3 DNA sequence: TGTGCCAGCAGTTTGGTACTAGCGGGAGCCAACGGGCAGTACTTC.